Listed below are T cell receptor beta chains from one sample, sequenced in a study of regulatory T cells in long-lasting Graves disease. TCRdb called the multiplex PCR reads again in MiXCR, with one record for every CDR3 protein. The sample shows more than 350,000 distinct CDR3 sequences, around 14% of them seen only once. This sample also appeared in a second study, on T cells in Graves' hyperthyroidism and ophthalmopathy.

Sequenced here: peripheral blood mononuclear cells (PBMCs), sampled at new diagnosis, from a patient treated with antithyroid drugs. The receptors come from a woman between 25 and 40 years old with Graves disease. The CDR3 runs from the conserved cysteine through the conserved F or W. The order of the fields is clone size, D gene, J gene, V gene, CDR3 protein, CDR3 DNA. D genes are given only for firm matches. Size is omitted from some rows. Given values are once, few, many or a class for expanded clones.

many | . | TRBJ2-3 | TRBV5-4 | CASSLMGRTDTQYF | TGTGCCAGCAGCTTGATGGGCCGCACAGATACGCAGTATTTT
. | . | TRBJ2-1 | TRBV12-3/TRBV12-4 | CASSTRLDQETLYF | TGTGCCAGCAGTACCCGTCTAGACCAAGAGACCCTGTACTTC
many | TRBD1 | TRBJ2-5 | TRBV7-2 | CASSLARGSPQYF | TGTGCCAGCAGCTTAGCCAGGGGGTCCCCCCAGTACTTC
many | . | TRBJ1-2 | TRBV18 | CASSPDPTPPPGYTF | TGTGCCAGCTCACCCGATCCTACTCCACCCCCTGGCTACACCTTC
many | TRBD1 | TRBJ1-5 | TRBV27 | CASKIQGLGNQPQHF | TGTGCCAGCAAAATACAGGGGTTGGGCAATCAGCCCCAGCATTTT
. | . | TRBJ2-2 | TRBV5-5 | CASSSLLEGTGELFF | TGTGCCAGCAGCTCCCTTTTGGAGGGAACCGGGGAGCTGTTTTTT
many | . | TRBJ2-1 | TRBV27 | CASSLESERGFDEQFF | TGTGCCAGCAGTTTAGAGTCGGAACGTGGGTTCGATGAGCAGTTCTTC
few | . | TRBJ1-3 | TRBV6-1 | CASSVSTGTITGNTIYF | TGTGCCAGCAGTGTTTCGACCGGGACAATTACTGGAAACACCATATATTTT
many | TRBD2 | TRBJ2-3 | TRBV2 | CASERAGVTDTQYF | TGTGCCAGTGAACGTGCGGGAGTGACAGATACGCAGTATTTT
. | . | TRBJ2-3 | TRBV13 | CASSASGCTDTQYF | TGTGCCAGCAGCGCCAGCGGGTGCACAGATACGCAGTATTTT
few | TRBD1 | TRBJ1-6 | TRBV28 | CASSFPQGGYNSPLHF | TGTGCCAGCAGTTTCCCACAGGGGGGCTATAATTCACCCCTCCACTTT
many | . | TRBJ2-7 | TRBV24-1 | CATQGGGTYEQYF | TGTGCCACTCAGGGGGGAGGCACCTACGAGCAGTACTTC
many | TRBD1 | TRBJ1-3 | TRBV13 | CASSSGTGYLSGNTIYF | TGTGCCAGCAGCTCCGGGACAGGGTACCTCTCTGGAAACACCATATATTTT
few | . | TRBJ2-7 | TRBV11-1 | CASSLNVGSDEQYF | TGTGCCAGCAGCTTAAATGTGGGCTCAGACGAGCAGTACTTC
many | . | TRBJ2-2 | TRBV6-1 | CASSEGYDRGELFF | TGTGCCAGCAGTGAAGGGTACGACAGGGGGGAGCTGTTTTTT
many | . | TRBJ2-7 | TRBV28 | CASKTGTSYYEQYF | TGTGCCAGCAAAACCGGGACAAGTTATTACGAGCAGTACTTC
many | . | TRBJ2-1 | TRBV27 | CASSFPSGGKSSYNEQFF | TGTGCCAGCAGTTTTCCCAGCGGAGGGAAGAGCTCCTACAATGAGCAGTTCTTC
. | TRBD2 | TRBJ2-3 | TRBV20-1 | CSARGVRLAGGPTDTQYF | TGCAGTGCTAGAGGGGTGCGGCTAGCGGGAGGGCCCACAGATACGCAGTATTTT
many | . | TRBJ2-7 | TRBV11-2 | CASSLHSRPYEQYF | TGTGCCAGCAGCCTTCATAGCAGGCCCTACGAGCAGTACTTC
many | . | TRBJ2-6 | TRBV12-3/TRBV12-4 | CASSSHSGANVLTF | TGTGCCAGCAGTTCTCACTCTGGGGCCAACGTCCTGACTTTC
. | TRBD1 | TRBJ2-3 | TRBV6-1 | CASRTTGGASDTQYF | TGTGCCAGCAGAACTACAGGGGGCGCTTCAGATACGCAGTATTTT
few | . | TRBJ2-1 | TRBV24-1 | CATSDSHIGAYDEQFF | TGTGCCACCAGTGATTCCCACATAGGTGCATACGATGAGCAGTTCTTC
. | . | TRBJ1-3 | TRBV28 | CASSPPISLSGNTIYF | TGTGCCAGCAGTCCACCCATCTCCCTCTCTGGAAACACCATATATTTT
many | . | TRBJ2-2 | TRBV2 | CASSVRLARTGTGELFF | TGTGCCAGCAGTGTGAGGCTAGCCCGGACCGGCACCGGGGAGCTGTTTTTT
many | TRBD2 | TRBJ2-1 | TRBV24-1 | CATSAAGGPDEQFF | TGTGCCACCAGTGCAGCGGGAGGGCCGGATGAGCAGTTCTTC